The T cell receptor (beta chain) under discussion was sequenced for a study of control samples from healthy donors and cancer patients. This table comes from immunoSEQ multiplex PCR, and its TCRdb copy is limited to in-frame clones, with some not included. The sample records about 3,000 clones, around 94% being singletons. The V gene end was trimmed by 0 bases and the J gene end by 6 bases; junction bases not matched to a gene: 6. The CDR3 spans 16 residues. In germline, CDR1 is SGDLS, CDR2 YYNGEE. The sequenced sample was PBMCs. This receptor was taken from a man between 65 and 80 years old with lung cancer. This chain connects TRBV9 to TRBJ2-2, with 9 nucleotides matching TRBD2. The CDR3 here is CASSVAERGAPGELFF. Written as DNA, the CDR3 is TGTGCCAGCAGCGTAGCTGAGCGGGGGGCCCCCGGGGAGCTGTTTTTT.